This T cell receptor (beta chain) originates from a study of blood T cell repertoires in COVID-19. Turning to the study itself: Samples representing acute and convalescent COVID-19 were sourced from the United States, Italy and Spain. T cells, B-cell-depleted T cells, or PBMCs provided the cDNA or gDNA that served as material.

In the study's own analysis: Scientists estimated how many nucleated cells there were by amplifying reference gene primers. Clones were sequenced by immunoSEQ multiplex PCR, and TCRdb holds only the in-frame ones, with some missing. V, J and clone size derive from that table, while D and trimming were established from the DNA sequence. The data contain about 230,000 clones, 80% to 85% of them singletons. Deletions cut 1 base from V and 0 bases from J, with 19 bases between. Germline V gene data show CDR1 as GTSNPN and CDR2 as SVGIG (reference sequence). This CDR3 is built from 18 residues. This clonotype originated in a woman aged 80 or over with active or convalescent COVID-19. Source material: peripheral blood. This rearrangement joins TRBV30 to TRBJ2-1; tentatively, D is TRBD1 (6 bases). DNA for the CDR3: TGTGCCTGGAGTGGCCCCCCCCACAGGGAGAGCTCCTACAATGAGCAGTTCTTC. It encodes CAWSGPPHRESSYNEQFF.